The source of this T cell receptor (beta chain) is a study of cytomegalovirus exposure and HLA in healthy donors. The wider study: From HLA-typed donors, an early data release held 70 million to 95 million unique TCRs.

On this clone itself: Its specificity is unknown.

PCR amplification relied on 60 Vbeta primers (plus 13 Jbeta primers). The data were produced by immunoSEQ multiplex PCR, yet TCRdb's version contains in-frame clones alone and is incomplete. The data show approximately 91,000 clones, with 86% seen just once and around a tenth held by the top ten. Germline CDR1 reads SNHLY; CDR2 reads FYNNEI. Trimming shortened V by 8 bases and J by 2 bases, and 18 bases separated the two germline ends. The CDR3 extends over 15 amino acids. Healthy donors of bone marrow made up the group. Findings and limits, study-wide: The authors confirmed in vitro that three CMV-associated chains were specific for CMV antigens.

The receptor's source is a man aged 30-40 years in good health and CMV-seropositive. The chain recombines TRBV2 with TRBJ1-1, with TRBD1 as a possible D gene (6 bases). Sequencing was carried out using PBMCs. The CDR3 loop reads CASCRSADSNTEAFF. The CDR3 DNA sequence: TGTGCCAGCTGCAGATCCGCGGACAGTAACACTGAAGCTTTCTTT.